These 9 T cell receptor beta chains originate from one sample sequenced in a study of cytomegalovirus exposure and HLA in healthy donors. Amplification used 60 Vbeta primers and 13 Jbeta primers. Libraries were prepared by immunoSEQ multiplex PCR; TCRdb keeps only in-frame clonotypes and omits some of them. The sample records 150,000 to 200,000 clones, around 68% being singletons. The sample was PBMCs. Receptor source: a woman in her 40s in good health and CMV-seropositive.

The gene calls are TRBV5-5 and TRBJ1-1; D remains ambiguous. Trimming pared 0 bases from V and 4 bases from J, leaving 10 bases between. The CDR3 has 14 amino acids. Germline V gene lookup returns CDR1 SGHKS and CDR2 YYEKEE (reference sequence). This chain's CDR3 is CASSLGSEATEAFF. The CDR3 nucleotides are TGTGCCAGCAGCTTGGGGTCAGAGGCCACTGAAGCTTTCTTT.

This chain joins TRBV19 and TRBJ2-1; 7 positions agree with TRBD1. The CDR3 contains 14 residues. CDR1 and CDR2 from the germline V gene are LNHDA and SQIVND (reference sequence). The J segment lost 6 bases and the V segment lost 3 bases, leaving 5 bases of the junction unmatched. CDR3 amino acids: CASSIDRELNEQFF. The CDR3 DNA follows: TGTGCCAGTAGTATCGACAGGGAACTCAATGAGCAGTTCTTC.

The genes are TRBV19 and TRBJ1-1; D not certain. Trimming stripped 5 bases from V and 2 bases from J, with 3 bases between. The CDR3 runs to 11 residues. Germline loops: CDR1 LNHDA, CDR2 SQIVND (reference sequence). For the CDR3, the DNA is TGTGCCAGTAGTCTTAACACTGAAGCTTTCTTT. Translating it yields CASSLNTEAFF. Supplemented by reference TRBV19 and TRBJ1-1, the full variable domain reads DGGITQSPKYLFRKEGQNVTLSCEQNLNHDAMYWYRQDPGQGLRLIYYSQIVNDFQKGDIAEGYSVSREKKESFPLTVTSAQKNPTAFYLCASSLNTEAFFGQGTRLTVV.

This chain joins TRBV19 and TRBJ1-5, with D unresolved. CDR1 is LNHDA and CDR2 is SQIVND in the germline V gene (reference sequence). With 3 bases removed from V and 7 bases from J, the gap between germline ends came to 13 bases. CDR3 length: 14 residues. The CDR3 region has the DNA TGTGCCAGTAGTATGCCAGCCGCGGGACAGCCCCAGCATTTT. Translating gives CASSMPAAGQPQHF.

V is TRBV7-9 and J is TRBJ2-1; the D is unclear. The CDR3 has 13 residues. Germline V gene lookup returns CDR1 SEHNR and CDR2 FQNEAQ (reference sequence). Trimming took 1 base from V and 5 from J, leaving 6 bases between them. The CDR3 sequence is CASSLVPDNEQFF. CDR3 nucleotides: TGTGCCAGCAGCTTAGTCCCCGACAATGAGCAGTTCTTC. Full variable domain (rest looked up from reference TRBV7-9 and TRBJ2-1): DTGVSQNPRHKITKRGQNVTFRCDPISEHNRLYWYRQTLGQGPEFLTYFQNEAQLEKSRLLSDRFSAERPKGSFSTLEIQRTEQGDSAMYLCASSLVPDNEQFFGPGTRLTVL.

This chain links TRBV7-2 with TRBJ2-7; 12 nucleotides align to TRBD2. CDR1 is SGHTA, CDR2 FQGNSA, per germline. There are 16 residues in the CDR3. The trim removed 4 bases at V and 5 bases at J, leaving 9 bases unmatched. The DNA for the CDR3 is TGTGCCAGCAGCTCAGACCGACTAGCGGGAGTCCACGAGCAGTACTTC. Its protein is CASSSDRLAGVHEQYF.

The J gene is TRBJ1-5, the V gene TRBV7-9, with TRBD1 identical over 8 bases. The CDR3 is made up of 15 amino acids. Germline V gene lookup returns CDR1 SEHNR and CDR2 FQNEAQ (reference sequence). V dropped 5 bases and J dropped 5; count of bases not matched to a gene: 8. Here the CDR3 reads CASSAGTGAHQPQHF. DNA for the CDR3: TGTGCCAGCAGCGCCGGGACAGGCGCCCATCAGCCCCAGCATTTT.

The chain has TRBV11-2 and TRBJ2-7; 8 bases align to TRBD2. Germline V gene data show CDR1 as SGHAT and CDR2 as FQNNGV. V trimming: 1 base; J trimming: 4 bases; junction bases outside the gene matches: 6. The CDR3 totals 15 residues. In DNA form, the CDR3 reads TGTGCCAGCAGCTTAGCGGGAGGGCCGGGTTACGAGCAGTACTTC. Translated, it gives CASSLAGGPGYEQYF.

The rearrangement links TRBV6-6 to TRBJ1-1, with a possible D match to TRBD1 (6 bases). Trimming left V 5 bases short and J 3 bases short, with 10 bases between. CDR1 is MNHNY and CDR2 is SVGAGI in the germline V gene (reference sequence). The CDR3 spans 13 residues. In DNA form, the CDR3 reads TGTGCCAGCAGTAAACGACAGGACACTGAAGCTTTCTTT. Residues: CASSKRQDTEAFF.